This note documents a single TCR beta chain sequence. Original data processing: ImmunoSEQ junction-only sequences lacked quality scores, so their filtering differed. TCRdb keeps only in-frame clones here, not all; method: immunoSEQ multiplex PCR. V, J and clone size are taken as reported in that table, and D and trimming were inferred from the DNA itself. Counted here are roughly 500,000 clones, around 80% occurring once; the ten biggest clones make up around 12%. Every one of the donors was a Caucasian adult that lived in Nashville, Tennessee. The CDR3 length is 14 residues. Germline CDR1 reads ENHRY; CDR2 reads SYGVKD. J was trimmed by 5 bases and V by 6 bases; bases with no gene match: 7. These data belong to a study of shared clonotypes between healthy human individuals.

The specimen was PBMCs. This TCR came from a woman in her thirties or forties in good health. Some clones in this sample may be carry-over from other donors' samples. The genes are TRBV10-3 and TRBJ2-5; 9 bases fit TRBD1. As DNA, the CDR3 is TGTGCCATCAGAGAGGACAGGGGTGGGGAGACCCAGTACTTC. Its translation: CAIREDRGGETQYF.